Shown below are 8 T cell receptor beta chains from a single sample sequenced in a study of low-dose radiotherapy and immunotherapy resistance in tumors. Primers targeting TRAV and TRBV primed first-strand cDNA, covering alpha and beta chains. The authors ran 15 to 20 PCR cycles to amplify TCRs with a constant-region primer and V-primer adapter. TCRdb used MiXCR to reprocess the reads, holding one entry per CDR3 protein. This sample has about 14,000 distinct CDR3 sequences; under 55% occur once, and the top ten carry about 4%. The receptors derive from a human donor with advanced metastatic prostate, ovarian, gallbladder or colorectal cancer (not recorded which). This table probably holds off-target reads from a library built for another chain.

The chain links TRBV20-1 to TRBJ2-1; the match to TRBD2 covers 10 bases. Germline V gives CDR1 DFQATT, CDR2 SNEGSKA (reference sequence). J gave up 3 bases and V 5 bases, and 4 bases lay outside the gene matches. The CDR3 is 14 residues long. CDR3 protein: CSARGLALYNEQFF. Here the CDR3 DNA reads TGCAGTGCTCGGGGACTAGCGCTCTACAATGAGCAGTTCTTC.

V and J are TRBV20-1 and TRBJ2-7; 11 bases fit TRBD2. In germline, CDR1 is DFQATT, CDR2 SNEGSKA (reference sequence). This CDR3 has 15 residues. The junction had 6 bases not matched to a gene; V was cut back by 2 bases and J by 3 bases. Here the CDR3 DNA reads TGCAGTGCTAGACGGACTAGCGGGTCTCACTACGAGCAGTACTTC. It is translated as CSARRTSGSHYEQYF.

The rearrangement joins TRBV20-1 to TRBJ1-4; D not certain. The length of the CDR3 is 10 residues. Germline V gene lookup returns CDR1 DFQATT and CDR2 SNEGSKA (reference sequence). V lost 6 bases, J lost 4 bases, and 3 bases lay in between. The CDR3 loop is CSAFNEKLFF. DNA for the CDR3: TGCAGTGCCTTTAATGAAAAACTGTTTTTT.

This clonotype has a handful of counts. The chain recombines TRBV7-2 with TRBJ2-2; no clear D. Trimming stripped 0 bases from V and 2 bases from J, with 7 bases between. CDR1 is SGHTA, CDR2 FQGNSA, per germline. The CDR3 totals 15 residues. As DNA, the CDR3 is TGTGCCAGCAGCTTAGCGCTGATTAACACCGGGGAGCTGTTTTTT. This sequence encodes CASSLALINTGELFF.

The rearrangement links TRBV2 to TRBJ1-4; no reliable D call. The V gene's germline CDR1 is SNHLY and CDR2 FYNNEI. V was shortened by 4 bases and J by 2 bases, with 8 bases between the two germline ends. The CDR3 is made up of 14 amino acids. CDR3 residues: CASSGRQTNEKLFF. The CDR3 DNA reads as TGTGCCAGCAGTGGACGGCAGACTAATGAAAAACTGTTTTTT.

V is TRBV7-6 and J is TRBJ1-1, with TRBD1 as a possible D gene (5 bases). CDR3 length: 15 amino acids. Trimming stripped 5 bases from V and 1 base from J, with 14 bases between. Germline loops: CDR1 SGHVS, CDR2 FNYEAQ. The CDR3 DNA follows: TGTGCCAGCAGCATGGGGACGGCAAGGAACACTGAAGCTTTCTTT. Its translation: CASSMGTARNTEAFF.

This clonotype turned up a few times. The V gene is TRBV5-4, the J gene TRBJ2-3; the match to TRBD2 covers 8 bases. The CDR3 consists of 15 residues. Trimming removed 4 bases from V and 3 bases from J; junction bases left unmatched: 7. Germline V lookup: CDR1 SGHNT, CDR2 YYREEE (reference sequence). The CDR3 protein is CASSRSGAGTDTQYF. CDR3 coding DNA: TGTGCCAGCAGCCGTAGCGGGGCGGGGACAGATACGCAGTATTTT.

The V call is TRBV7-3, the J call TRBJ2-1; 8 positions agree with TRBD2. The germline gives CDR1 SGHTA, CDR2 FQGTGA. Trimming took 5 bases from V and 9 from J; bases not matched to a gene: 0. The CDR3 loop spans 11 amino acids. DNA for the CDR3: TGTGCCAGCAGCAGCGGGGGTGAGCAGTTCTTC. Translating it yields CASSSGGEQFF.